This TCR beta chain comes out of a study of blood T cell repertoires in COVID-19 (dated by TCRdb to the early 2020s). For the wider study: The collaborator samples originated in the United States, Italy and Spain and spanned the acute and convalescent phases of COVID-19. The material from the prospective study consisted of cDNA or gDNA derived from T cells, B-cell-depleted T cells, or PBMCs. The dataset comprised deeply sampled blood TCRbeta repertoires from subjects exposed to, actively infected with, or recovered from COVID-19. The repertoires were made available in a free public database intended to serve as a resource for research on the immune response to SARS-CoV-2. Samples were obtained from the ongoing ImmuneRACE study (first 160 participants) and from some 1,300 subjects provided by 6 global collaborators. A de-identified subject ID, COVID-19 status, age in years and sex were almost always included in the sample metadata. Where available, HLA class I and class II types were obtained from metadata supplied by the sample provider rather than from assay-based typing. Overall results and qualifications from the work: The amount of clinical and demographic metadata varied by source and participant and was provided uncurated.

TCRbeta CDR3 regions were amplified from genomic DNA using the immunoSEQ Assay, a bias-controlled multiplex PCR. The authors' pipeline ran thus. The number of nucleated cells in each sample was estimated by amplification of reference gene primers within the assay. To quantify the absolute abundance of each unique TCRbeta CDR3 rearrangement, sequence reads were collapsed and filtered. For each sample, productive Simpson clonality was calculated as the square root of Simpson's diversity index over productive rearrangements. TCRdb took this table from immuneACCESS and kept in-frame rearrangements with V and J called. Such tables lack part of the clones; where checked against another copy, unresolved V genes explain under half of the gap, and the rest is unexplained. That table gives V, J and clone size, and the DNA gave D and trimming. This sample comprises 100,000 or so clones, 87% of them detected only once. Roughly 12% of the sample is held by the ten biggest clonotypes.

The germline V gene (reference sequence) supplies CDR1 LGHDT and CDR2 YNNKEL. From its cysteine to its phenylalanine, the CDR3 spans 14 amino acids. The read is trimmed to its CDR3 DNA, 42 bases read in frame from base 1. V loses 0 bases at its end and J loses 7 bases; junction bases beyond the gene matches: 5. Turning to this clone: Its cognate antigen has yet to be identified. It has no much larger one-base neighbor in the sample; base qualities were not kept.

Collaborating institutions collected whole blood in K2EDTA tubes following their own protocols. Collaborator samples were shipped for TCRbeta analysis as frozen whole blood, isolated PBMCs, or DNA extracted from either sample type. The V and J segments used are TRBV3-1 (or the pseudogene TRBV3-2) and TRBJ2-5, with 7 central nucleotides matching TRBD1. The clonotype comes from a woman in her 30s with acute or convalescent COVID-19. The specimen was peripheral blood. For the CDR3, the sequence is CASSQDEGAGTQYF. The nucleotide sequence is given as TGTGCCAGCAGCCAAGATGAGGGGGCCGGGACCCAGTACTTC.